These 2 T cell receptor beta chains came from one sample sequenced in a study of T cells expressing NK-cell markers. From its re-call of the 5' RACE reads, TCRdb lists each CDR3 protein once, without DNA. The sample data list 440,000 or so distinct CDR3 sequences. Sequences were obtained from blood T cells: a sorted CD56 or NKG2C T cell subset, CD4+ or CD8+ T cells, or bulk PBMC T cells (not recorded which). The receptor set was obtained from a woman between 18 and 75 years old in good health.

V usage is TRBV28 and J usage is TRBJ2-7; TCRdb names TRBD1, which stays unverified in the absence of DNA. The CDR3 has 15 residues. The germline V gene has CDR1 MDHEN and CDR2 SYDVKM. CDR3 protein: CASSFLGTGPYEQYF.

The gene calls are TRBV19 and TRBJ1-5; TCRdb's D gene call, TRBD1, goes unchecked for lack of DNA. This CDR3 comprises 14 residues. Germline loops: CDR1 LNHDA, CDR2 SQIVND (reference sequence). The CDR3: CASSIQGGGQPQHF. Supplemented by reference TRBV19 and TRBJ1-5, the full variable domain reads DGGITQSPKYLFRKEGQNVTLSCEQNLNHDAMYWYRQDPGQGLRLIYYSQIVNDFQKGDIAEGYSVSREKKESFPLTVTSAQKNPTAFYLCASSIQGGGQPQHFGDGTRLSIL.